The 19 T cell receptor beta chains listed next were all sequenced from one sample in a study of blood T cells in healthy people across ages. A second roughly 7 to 11 cycle PCR used barcoded and J-beta primers. Via MiXCR, TCRdb re-called the 5' RACE reads, giving one row per CDR3 protein. The sample carries 800,000 to 1,000,000 distinct CDR3 sequences, about 48% recorded once. Sequencing input: blood. The receptors come from a man aged 30-40 years in good health.

As regards this clonotype: The junction and the germline gene differ at one end; a read error may be behind it. This chain joins TRBV7-3 and TRBJ1-4; D unclear. There are 15 residues in the CDR3. Per germline, CDR1 SGHTA and CDR2 FQGTGA. In nucleotides, the CDR3 is TGTGCCGGCAGCTTAGAGAGGGATAATAATGAAAAACTGTTTTTT. Its translation: CAGSLERDNNEKLFF.

The CDR3, as DNA: TGTGCCAGCAGGCGCGGGGGACAGAATAATTCACCCCTCCACTTT. Its translation is CASRRGGQNNSPLHF. The chain recombines TRBV6-5 with TRBJ1-6; the match to TRBD1 covers 7 bases. Germline lookup yields CDR1 MNHEY and CDR2 SVGAGI. The length of the CDR3 is 15 residues. V trimming: 6 bases; J trimming: 5 bases; junction bases outside the gene matches: 7.

This clonotype showed up just a few times. The chain uses TRBV15 and TRBJ2-1, with 9 nucleotides matching TRBD2. The ends lost 0 bases at V and 4 bases at J; junction bases unmatched: 13. There are 19 residues in the CDR3. Germline CDR1 and CDR2: LNHNV and YYDKDF (reference sequence). The CDR3 bases are TGTGCCACCAGCAGAGATTATAGGGCGAGACTAGCGGAATACAATGAGCAGTTCTTC. Translating it yields CATSRDYRARLAEYNEQFF.

This clonotype was counted between two and nine times. The rearrangement uses TRBV7-2 and TRBJ1-5; possible D gene TRBD1, 5 bases. The CDR3 is 15 amino acids. Germline V CDR1 and CDR2: SGHTA, FQGNSA. The V and J ends lost 5 bases and 5 bases respectively, with 16 bases between them. The CDR3 DNA follows: TGTGCCAGCAGCCTGGTCGTGGGGGTGGATCAGCCCCAGCATTTT. This codes for CASSLVVGVDQPQHF.

The chain joins TRBV27 to TRBJ2-3; TRBD2 is a possible D gene (6 bases). From germline, CDR1 is MNHEY and CDR2 SMNVEV (reference sequence). This CDR3 has 14 residues. The V end lost 5 bases, the J end lost 6 bases, and 15 bases lay between the germline ends. For the CDR3, the DNA is TGTGCCAGCAGTACCCGACTAGGAGGGGATACGCAGTATTTT. Translation gives CASSTRLGGDTQYF.

The genes are TRBV10-3 and TRBJ2-1; possible D gene TRBD2, 7 bases. This CDR3 spans 14 amino acids. Germline CDR1 reads ENHRY; CDR2 reads SYGVKD. The V end was cut by 8 bases, the J end by 13 bases, with 24 bases between. The CDR3 here is CAISKTGGPETQFF. The CDR3 nucleotides read TGTGCCATCTCGAAAACGGGGGGCCCAGAGACCCAGTTCTTC.

The chain recombines TRBV7-9 with TRBJ1-2; D is perhaps TRBD1 (6 bases). This CDR3 has 16 amino acids. V shed 3 bases and J shed 4 bases, with 18 bases lying between them. Germline V CDR1 and CDR2: SEHNR, FQNEAQ (reference sequence). Here the CDR3 reads CASSLLTLTGVYGYTF. Here the CDR3 DNA reads TGTGCCAGCAGCTTGCTCACCTTGACAGGCGTCTATGGCTACACCTTC.

This clonotype was recorded a few times. The chain joins TRBV3-1 to TRBJ1-1; no firm D call. Germline V gene lookup returns CDR1 LGHDT and CDR2 YNNKEL (reference sequence). Trimming removed 4 bases at V and 10 bases at J, with 22 bases between. The CDR3 is made up of 15 amino acids. CDR3 DNA sequence: TGTGCCAGCAGCCTCCAGAACGCGGGAGGTGGAGTAGCTTTCTTT. Encoded protein: CASSLQNAGGGVAFF.

This clonotype has more than one count but fewer than ten. The V and J genes are TRBV20-1 and TRBJ2-5, with 10 bases aligning to TRBD1. The CDR3 spans 16 residues. Per the germline V gene, CDR1 is DFQATT and CDR2 is SNEGSKA (reference sequence). The junction had 16 bases not matched to a gene; V was cut back by 3 bases and J by 9 bases. CDR3 sequence: CSARTETGGNRVPQYF. The CDR3 nucleotides are TGCAGTGCTAGGACCGAGACAGGGGGCAACCGTGTGCCCCAGTACTTC.

The genes are TRBV7-2 and TRBJ2-1, with D unclear. V lost 7 bases to trimming and J lost 13 bases, with 14 bases between them. This CDR3 is built from 11 residues. Germline V gene lookup returns CDR1 SGHTA and CDR2 FQGNSA. The CDR3, as DNA: TGTGCCAGCACCGGAACCACCTCCCAGTTCTTC. Protein sequence: CASTGTTSQFF.

The CDR3 spells CASSSGRNYGYTF. DNA for the CDR3: TGTGCCAGCAGCTCCGGACGGAACTATGGCTACACCTTC. This chain joins TRBV7-2 and TRBJ1-2; no definite D call. This CDR3 is built from 13 residues. Trimming pared 4 bases from V and 2 bases from J, leaving 8 bases between. Germline-derived CDR1 and CDR2 are SGHTA and FQGNSA.

This clonotype is a singleton in its sample. This rearrangement joins TRBV4-3 to TRBJ2-5, with D hard to call. CDR3 length equals 15 residues. Germline assignment: CDR1 LGHNA and CDR2 YSLEER. The V and J ends lost 0 bases and 5 bases respectively, with 13 bases between them. The CDR3 DNA reads as TGCGCCAGCAGCCAAGAAGGCGCGCCCCAGGAGACCCAGTACTTC. Protein: CASSQEGAPQETQYF.

The chain couples TRBV7-2 to TRBJ1-4, with 7 bases aligning to TRBD1. After removal of 4 bases from V and 0 bases from J, the junction contained 8 bases not matched to a gene. This CDR3 is 17 amino acids long. CDR1 is SGHTA and CDR2 is FQGNSA in the germline V gene. Here the CDR3 DNA reads TGTGCCAGCAGCTCCCGACAGGGCGGAGCAACTAATGAAAAACTGTTTTTT. Translated, it gives CASSSRQGGATNEKLFF.

The sample holds a few counts of this clonotype. The chain recombines TRBV9 with TRBJ1-2, with 7 nucleotides matching TRBD1. Looked up from germline, CDR1 is SGDLS and CDR2 is YYNGEE. Trimming removed 3 bases from V and 4 bases from J; junction bases left unmatched: 6. The length of the CDR3 is 14 residues. DNA for the CDR3: TGTGCCAGCAGCGAGAGGGGGGACAGCTATGGCTACACCTTC. Protein product: CASSERGDSYGYTF.

This chain joins TRBV28 and TRBJ2-3, with D possibly matching TRBD1 (7 bases). Looked up from germline, CDR1 is MDHEN and CDR2 is SYDVKM. Trimming cost V 4 bases and J 0 bases, with 14 bases left between them. This CDR3 comprises 16 residues. The CDR3 bases are TGTGCCAGCAGTTATGCGGGACAGACAAGCACAGATACGCAGTATTTT. It translates to CASSYAGQTSTDTQYF.

With regard to this clonotype: The final CDR3 position lacks the conserved phenylalanine or tryptophan, pointing to a likely read error. The chain has TRBV28 and TRBJ1-6, with D possibly being TRBD1 (6 bases). The CDR3 is made up of 16 amino acids. V lost 5 bases and J 4 bases, leaving 15 bases between the germline ends. Germline-derived CDR1 and CDR2 are MDHEN and SYDVKM. CDR3 sequence (DNA): TGTGCCAGCAGTACAGGGAGTTCCGGATATAATTCACCCCTCCACTAT. Translating gives CASSTGSSGYNSPLHY.

The J gene is TRBJ2-1, the V gene TRBV11-3, with D possibly TRBD1 on 5 matching bases. The CDR3 is 16 residues long. Deletions cut 5 bases from V and 6 bases from J, with 20 bases between. CDR1 is SGHNT, CDR2 YENEEA, per germline. CDR3 nucleotide sequence: TGTGCCAGCAGCCATCCACAATCGACAGTATTCAATGAGCAGTTCTTC. As protein: CASSHPQSTVFNEQFF.

To note about this clonotype: A single base separates this from a much larger clone, so it may be a read error. The chain uses TRBV14 and TRBJ2-7; maybe TRBD1 (5 bases). Germline V lookup: CDR1 SGHDN, CDR2 FVKESK. The CDR3 contains 15 residues. The CDR3 sequence: CAGSQGAPSSYEQYF. In DNA, the CDR3 is TGTGCCGGCAGCCAAGGGGCCCCGAGCTCCTACGAGCAGTACTTC. Using reference TRBV14 and TRBJ2-7 for the parts outside the CDR3, the full variable domain is EAGVTQFPSHSVIEKGQTVTLRCDPISGHDNLYWYRRVMGKEIKFLLHFVKESKQDESGMPNNRFLAERTGGTYSTLKVQPAELEDSGVYFCAGSQGAPSSYEQYFGPGTRLTVT.

CDR3 loop: CASSRQTGESNQPQHF. Here the CDR3 DNA reads TGTGCCAGCAGCCGACAAACAGGGGAAAGCAATCAGCCCCAGCATTTT. The chain combines TRBV7-8 with TRBJ1-5; the match to TRBD1 covers 7 bases. The CDR3 has 16 residues. V shed 5 bases, J shed 1 base, and the junction held 8 bases outside the gene matches. Germline CDR1 and CDR2: SGHVS and FQNEAQ.